This is a list of T cell receptor beta chains from one sample in a study of shared T cell receptors in the human thymus. Assay used: immunoSEQ multiplex PCR; TCRdb lists only in-frame clones, some missing. Among 600,000 to 900,000 clones, approximately 83% were seen once, and the ten largest hold roughly 0.01%. The sample was also linked to a second study, of human thymus T cells.

Input material: thymocytes. All receptors derive from a girl less than two years old with a congenital heart defect. Each CDR3 is given with its conserved first and last residue.

j_call,v_call,cdr3_aa
TRBJ2-4,TRBV4-3,CASSLGTGKERGDSNIQYF
TRBJ1-6,TRBV6-6,CASSEPHRGERSPLHF
TRBJ2-2,TRBV29-1,CSVGAGDKRELFF
TRBJ1-6,TRBV6-1,CASSDGVQANNSPLHF
TRBJ1-1,TRBV19,CASTPDRAFGDTEAFF
TRBJ1-1,TRBV18,CASSAPQARMNTEAFF
TRBJ2-1,TRBV29-1,CSVVGVYSYNEQFF
TRBJ2-1,TRBV4-3,CASSRTSGGEQFF
TRBJ1-5,TRBV6-5,CASSYELGRQPQHF
TRBJ1-2,TRBV28,CASLKPGFYGYTF
TRBJ2-1,TRBV27,CASSSRLADYNEQFF
TRBJ2-5,TRBV11-2,CASSTHRGVETQYF
TRBJ2-3,TRBV9,CASSPQNGTSDTDTQYF
TRBJ1-1,TRBV19,CASKGDEAFF